This paragraph covers one T cell receptor (beta chain) sequence. Its antigen is not known. Samples came from healthy bone marrow donors. The data were taken from a study of cytomegalovirus exposure and HLA in healthy donors. Primers included in the PCR were 60 Vbeta and 13 Jbeta primers. Profiled with immunoSEQ multiplex PCR; TCRdb holds only in-frame clones, not every one. In the table there are about 130,000 clones, approximately 85% of which are singletons. Study findings and constraints: Apart from CMV serostatus, no immune exposure information was available. The study designated 150 to 200 TCR beta chains cytomegalovirus-associated.

V shed 6 bases, J shed 8 bases, and the junction held 7 bases outside the gene matches. The length of the CDR3 is 13 residues. Per the germline V gene, CDR1 is MNHNY and CDR2 is SVGAGI (reference sequence). Sequences were obtained from PBMCs. The receptor was derived from a boy aged 10-17 years in good health and CMV-seronegative. The V and J genes are TRBV6-6 and TRBJ1-2, with 9 bases fitting TRBD1. Here the CDR3 DNA reads TGTGCCAGCAGAGAATCCGGGACAGGGGGCTACACCTTC. This translates into CASRESGTGGYTF.